The 22 T cell receptor beta chains below were found in one sample sequenced in a study of T cell repertoires in cytomegalovirus infection (dated by TCRdb to the late 2010s). Reads for this sample came from an Illumina HiSeq 1500. The public reads were quality trimmed at Q25 with fastp and then assembled into clones with MiXCR by TCRdb, keeping productive beta chains. Each record represents a unique CDR3 protein, reported with the most common genes and DNA among its rows. Within this sample are around 450,000 distinct CDR3 sequences, with approximately 30% of them counted one time only. Of the sample, roughly an eighth is held by the ten largest clones. What was sequenced was PBMCs. All receptors come from a human donor in good health (CMV status not recorded). Some clones in this sample may be carry-over from other donors' samples.

V gene TRBV5-6 combines with J gene TRBJ1-1; D is unresolved. Germline V CDR1 and CDR2: SGHDT, YYEEEE. CDR3 length equals 15 residues. Between the trimmed V and J ends, which lost 1 base and 4 bases, there was a span of 14 bases. The CDR3 nucleotides read TGTGCCAGCAGCTTGAATCCGGGTTCTGGCACTGAAGCTTTCTTT. Its translation is CASSLNPGSGTEAFF.

The V gene is TRBV29-1, the J gene TRBJ2-1; a possible D gene is TRBD2 (7 bases). The length of the CDR3 is 12 residues. Germline V CDR1 and CDR2: SQVTM, ANQGSEA. CDR3 residues: CGSAGAYNEQFF. CDR3 bases: TGCGGGAGTGCGGGGGCGTACAATGAGCAGTTCTTC.

About this clonotype itself: This may be a read error, as it is one base from a much larger clone. The CDR3 bases are TGCGCCAGCAGCCCACCGCGCCGCCTACCGGGCACTGAAGCTTTCTTT. Translating it yields CASSPPRRLPGTEAFF. The chain links TRBV4-1 to TRBJ1-1; no definite D call. The CDR3 runs 16 residues. The V end lost 4 bases, the J end lost 4 bases, and 19 bases lay between the germline ends. Germline V gene data show CDR1 as MGHRA and CDR2 as YSYEKL.

The V call is TRBV15, the J call TRBJ1-2, with D possibly matching TRBD1 (6 bases). The CDR3 is 15 residues long. The V gene's germline CDR1 is LNHNV and CDR2 YYDKDF (reference sequence). The ends were cut back, 3 bases at V and 6 bases at J, with 17 bases in the middle. CDR3 residues: CATSRNRGGKDGYTF. The DNA for the CDR3 is TGTGCCACCAGCAGGAATCGGGGGGGCAAGGATGGCTACACCTTC.

This clonotype has a handful of counts. The chain uses TRBV6-2 or TRBV6-3 and TRBJ1-1, with a weak D call TRBD1 (5 bases). From germline, CDR1 is MNHEY and CDR2 SVGEGT. The CDR3 extends over 14 amino acids. With 5 bases removed from V and 9 bases from J, the gap between germline ends came to 19 bases. The CDR3 is CASSAAGGSVKAFF. CDR3 coding DNA: TGTGCCAGCAGTGCTGCTGGGGGTTCCGTGAAAGCTTTCTTT.

V is TRBV12-3 or TRBV12-4 and J is TRBJ2-7, with TRBD1 matching 7 bases. The CDR3 consists of 15 residues. V gave up 5 bases and J gave up 12 bases; unmatched junction bases: 19. The CDR3 sequence: CASSTRDSQFYETYF. CDR3 DNA sequence: TGTGCCAGCAGTACCCGGGACAGCCAATTTTACGAGACGTACTTC.

In this sample, this clonotype turned up many times. The chain uses TRBV12-3 or TRBV12-4 and TRBJ2-2; 7 positions match TRBD2. The CDR3 spans 16 residues. J lost 4 bases, V lost 7 bases, and 12 bases had no gene match. The CDR3, as DNA: TGTGCCAGCAACCGGTGGAAGGGCGGGAGCACCGGGGAGCTGTTTTTT. Protein: CASNRWKGGSTGELFF.

V is TRBV18 and J is TRBJ2-3; the D gene is possibly TRBD1 (6 bases). V shed 8 bases and J shed 5 bases, with 14 bases lying between them. The CDR3 loop spans 13 amino acids. Germline V gene data show CDR1 as KGHSH and CDR2 as LQKENI. In DNA, the CDR3 is TGTGCCAGCGGACAGAGGCTTGAAGATACGCAGTATTTT. Residues: CASGQRLEDTQYF.

With respect to this clonotype: This clone may be a read error of a much larger clone one base away. V is TRBV7-2 and J is TRBJ2-3; 8 positions match TRBD2. CDR3 length equals 14 residues. Trimming took 7 bases from V and 4 from J; bases not matched to a gene: 7. CDR1 SGHTA and CDR2 FQGNSA come from the germline V gene. This CDR3 is CASMGGLEPDTQYF. CDR3 coding DNA: TGTGCCAGCATGGGGGGACTAGAGCCAGATACGCAGTATTTT.

This clonotype was seen ten or more times. The rearrangement uses TRBV12-3 or TRBV12-4 and TRBJ2-7; D call uncertain. This CDR3 has 11 residues. Trimming removed 4 bases at V and 3 bases at J, with 4 bases between. The CDR3 spells CASSSNYEQYF. The CDR3 DNA follows: TGTGCCAGCAGTTCGAACTACGAGCAGTACTTC.

This chain uses TRBV18 with TRBJ1-5; 10 nucleotides line up with TRBD1. This CDR3 spans 16 amino acids. V shed 6 bases, J shed 3 bases, and the junction held 8 bases outside the gene matches. The germline CDR1 and CDR2 sequences are KGHSH and LQKENI. The CDR3 bases are TGTGCCAGCTCTCCGAGACAGGGGGCGTACAATCAGCCCCAGCATTTT. This sequence encodes CASSPRQGAYNQPQHF. The whole variable domain, remainder taken from reference TRBV18 and TRBJ1-5, is NAGVMQNPRHLVRRRGQEARLRCSPMKGHSHVYWYRQLPEEGLKFMVYLQKENIIDESGMPKERFSAEFPKEGPSILRIQQVVRGDSAAYFCASSPRQGAYNQPQHFGDGTRLSIL.

This clonotype was observed at least ten times. The chain joins TRBV7-2 to TRBJ2-7, with 8 bases fitting TRBD2. V dropped 5 bases and J dropped 0; count of bases not matched to a gene: 9. This CDR3 comprises 16 residues. CDR1 SGHTA and CDR2 FQGNSA come from the germline V gene. The DNA of the CDR3 is TGTGCCAGCAGCCCTCGGGCGGGGGGCCTCTCCTACGAGCAGTACTTC. It encodes CASSPRAGGLSYEQYF.

Many counts were recorded for this clonotype. The chain employs TRBV7-2 and TRBJ2-7; the match to TRBD1 covers 9 bases. The CDR3 extends over 15 amino acids. With 4 bases clipped from V and 3 bases from J, the junction kept 7 bases outside the gene matches. Germline CDR1 SGHTA, CDR2 FQGNSA. The CDR3 reads CASSYTGTGHYEQYF. CDR3 in DNA: TGTGCCAGCAGCTACACCGGGACAGGGCACTACGAGCAGTACTTC.

A few counts support this clonotype. V and J are TRBV24-1 and TRBJ1-5, with D possibly TRBD1 on 5 matching bases. CDR1 and CDR2 from the germline V gene are KGHDR and SFDVKD. The CDR3 spans 13 residues. Trimming shortened V by 7 bases and J by 0 bases, and 6 bases separated the two germline ends. The CDR3 sequence is CATRRGSNQPQHF. In nucleotides, the CDR3 is TGTGCCACCAGAAGGGGTAGCAATCAGCCCCAGCATTTT.

This clonotype was counted a few times. The chain recombines TRBV4-2 with TRBJ2-5; 9 nucleotides line up with TRBD2. The J segment lost 0 bases and the V segment lost 3 bases, leaving 5 bases of the junction unmatched. Germline-derived CDR1 and CDR2 are LGHNA and YNFKEQ. This CDR3 contains 16 residues. CDR3 amino acids: CASSQRAGGNQETQYF. In nucleotides, the CDR3 is TGTGCCAGCAGCCAGAGAGCGGGGGGAAACCAAGAGACCCAGTACTTC.

The V call is TRBV9, the J call TRBJ1-2; D unclear. Germline V gene data show CDR1 as SGDLS and CDR2 as YYNGEE. V lost 0 bases, J lost 1 base, and 4 bases lay in between. The CDR3 is 13 residues long. In nucleotides, the CDR3 is TGTGCCAGCAGCGTAGGGGATAACTATGGCTACACCTTC. This translates into CASSVGDNYGYTF.

To note about this clonotype: This could be a read error, since a much larger clone is one nucleotide away. The chain employs TRBV11-1 and TRBJ1-1, with D tentatively TRBD1 (5 bases). Between the trimmed V and J ends, which lost 4 bases and 1 base, there was a span of 10 bases. CDR3 length: 14 amino acids. Germline V lookup: CDR1 SGHAT, CDR2 FQDESV (reference sequence). CDR3 nucleotide sequence: TGTGCCAGCAGCTCGTGGCAGGGGAACACTGAAGCTTTCTTT. Translating gives CASSSWQGNTEAFF.

As concerns this clonotype: A read error is possible here, since a much larger clone lies one base away. CDR3 nucleotides: TGTGCCAGCAGCTCAGGACGAGCGGGCACAGATACGCAGTATTTT. Translated: CASSSGRAGTDTQYF. This chain links TRBV7-4 with TRBJ2-3; D perhaps matches TRBD2 (5 bases). This CDR3 has 15 amino acids. Trimming stripped 4 bases from V and 1 base from J, with 12 bases between. Germline V lookup: CDR1 SGHVT, CDR2 SQSDAQ.

This clonotype was found many times. This chain links TRBV7-8 with TRBJ1-2; D is possibly TRBD1 (5 bases). Germline V gene data show CDR1 as SGHVS and CDR2 as FQNEAQ. The CDR3 loop spans 15 amino acids. Trimming removed 5 bases at V and 8 bases at J, with 21 bases between. The CDR3, as DNA: TGTGCCAGCAGCCCCACCCAGGCAGGGCGGGAAGGCTACACCTTC. The encoded protein is CASSPTQAGREGYTF.

This clonotype was observed a few times. The V and J genes are TRBV7-3 and TRBJ2-5; 10 nucleotides match TRBD1. The CDR3 has 13 residues. Germline loops: CDR1 SGHTA, CDR2 FQGTGA. V dropped 5 bases and J dropped 5; count of bases not matched to a gene: 2. This chain's CDR3 is CASSRQGAETQYF. The CDR3 DNA reads TGTGCCAGCAGCCGACAGGGGGCGGAGACCCAGTACTTC.

The rearrangement uses TRBV2 and TRBJ1-1, with D tentatively TRBD1 (6 bases). The CDR3 is made up of 15 amino acids. V dropped 2 bases and J dropped 3 bases, with 13 bases sitting between them. CDR1 and CDR2 from the germline V gene are SNHLY and FYNNEI. Written as DNA, the CDR3 is TGTGCCAGCAGTGAAAACCGGGGGCGCGACACTGAAGCTTTCTTT. It codes for CASSENRGRDTEAFF. The variable domain in full, with the rest retrieved from reference TRBV2 and TRBJ1-1, is EPEVTQTPSHQVTQMGQEVILRCVPISNHLYFYWYRQILGQKVEFLVSFYNNEISEKSEIFDDQFSVERPDGSNFTLKIRSTKLEDSAMYFCASSENRGRDTEAFFGQGTRLTVV.

This clonotype has just a few counts. The rearrangement uses TRBV7-6 and TRBJ2-1; D uncertain. The V and J ends lost 5 bases and 4 bases respectively, with 18 bases between them. This CDR3 has 16 residues. CDR1 and CDR2 from the germline V gene are SGHVS and FNYEAQ. CDR3 amino acids: CASSQRRSAPYNEQFF. CDR3 coding DNA: TGTGCCAGCAGCCAACGACGGTCCGCACCGTACAATGAGCAGTTCTTC.